Following are 17 T cell receptor beta chains from one sample sequenced in a study of neoadjuvant nivolumab and ipilimumab in lung cancer. Libraries were prepared by immunoSEQ multiplex PCR; TCRdb keeps only in-frame clonotypes and omits some of them. This sample carries tens of thousands of clones, 75% to 90% of them seen once, and the ten largest clones take roughly 3.7%. The sample here was blood, taken before neoadjuvant nivolumab, alone or with ipilimumab. The receptors come from an adult with non-small cell lung cancer. Some clones in this sample may be carry-over from other donors' samples.

The chain couples TRBV5-1 to TRBJ2-4, with 9 bases lining up with TRBD1. Trimming at V came to 3 bases and at J to 7 bases, leaving 5 bases not matched to a gene. The germline V gene encodes CDR1 SGHRS and CDR2 YFSETQ. This CDR3 comprises 14 residues. The CDR3 loop reads CASSWTGEGNIQYF. The CDR3 nucleotides read TGCGCCAGCAGCTGGACAGGGGAAGGGAACATTCAGTACTTC.

The rearrangement links TRBV5-1 to TRBJ1-2, with D hard to call. The germline V gene encodes CDR1 SGHRS and CDR2 YFSETQ. The CDR3 runs to 13 residues. With 0 bases removed from V and 2 bases from J, the gap between germline ends came to 5 bases. The CDR3 spells CASSLEQNYGYTF. For the CDR3, the DNA is TGCGCCAGCAGCTTGGAACAGAACTATGGCTACACCTTC.

V is TRBV7-2 and J is TRBJ2-7, with TRBD1 as a possible D gene (6 bases). The CDR3 loop spans 14 amino acids. V was trimmed by 5 bases and J by 3 bases, leaving 14 bases between them. Germline V CDR1 and CDR2: SGHTA, FQGNSA. The DNA for the CDR3 is TGTGCCAGCAGCCTACTACAGGGAAACTACGAGCAGTACTTC. Translated: CASSLLQGNYEQYF.

The rearrangement links TRBV29-1 to TRBJ1-2; 11 bases fit TRBD1. Germline lookup yields CDR1 SQVTM and CDR2 ANQGSEA. The CDR3 loop spans 16 amino acids. Trimming removed 7 bases from V and 7 bases from J; junction bases left unmatched: 17. CDR3 DNA: TGCAGCGCCATAACCAGGACAGGGGGCGTAAGCGCTGGCTACACCTTC. Translated: CSAITRTGGVSAGYTF.

This chain uses TRBV15 with TRBJ2-5; a possible D gene is TRBD1 (6 bases). Per the germline V gene, CDR1 is LNHNV and CDR2 is YYDKDF (reference sequence). Deletions cut 1 base from V and 5 bases from J, with 17 bases between. The CDR3 covers 16 residues. The CDR3 here is CATSRGPTGFRETQYF. The CDR3 bases are TGTGCCACCAGCAGAGGCCCCACAGGGTTTAGGGAGACCCAGTACTTC.

The chain has TRBV5-1 and TRBJ2-7; 9 bases are a match to TRBD1. Germline V lookup: CDR1 SGHRS, CDR2 YFSETQ. The junction had 6 bases not matched to a gene; V was cut back by 4 bases and J by 4 bases. CDR3 size: 14 residues. The CDR3 DNA sequence: TGCGCCAGCAGCCTCCGGGACAGGGCTTACGAGCAGTACTTC. Its protein is CASSLRDRAYEQYF. Full variable domain (rest looked up from reference TRBV5-1 and TRBJ2-7): KAGVTQTPRYLIKTRGQQVTLSCSPISGHRSVSWYQQTPGQGLQFLFEYFSETQRNKGNFPGRFSGRQFSNSRSEMNVSTLELGDSALYLCASSLRDRAYEQYFGPGTRLTVT.

This chain links TRBV5-1 with TRBJ1-2; D uncertain. The CDR3 has 14 amino acids. V lost 0 bases and J 6 bases, leaving 12 bases between the germline ends. CDR1 and CDR2 from the germline V gene are SGHRS and YFSETQ. The CDR3 bases are TGCGCCAGCAGCTTGGAAAGCGACGCTCATGGCTACACCTTC. Amino acid sequence: CASSLESDAHGYTF.

This clone is a singleton in its sample. V gene TRBV18 combines with J gene TRBJ2-1; D ambiguous. CDR3 length equals 14 residues. Looked up from germline, CDR1 is KGHSH and CDR2 is LQKENI. Trimming cost V 2 bases and J 1 base, with 6 bases left between them. This CDR3 reads CASSPTSSYNEQFF. The CDR3 region has the DNA TGTGCCAGCTCACCAACGAGTTCCTACAATGAGCAGTTCTTC.

This CDR3 is CASSASGTSTEQFF. The CDR3 region has the DNA TGTGCCAGCAGCGCCTCAGGGACTAGCACCGAGCAGTTCTTC. The chain has TRBV7-2 and TRBJ2-1, with 9 nucleotides matching TRBD2. The CDR3 has 14 residues. V dropped 5 bases and J dropped 10; count of bases not matched to a gene: 9. Germline CDR1 SGHTA, CDR2 FQGNSA.

This chain uses TRBV4-3 with TRBJ2-5; D possibly corresponds to TRBD2 (6 bases). The ends were cut back, 0 bases at V and 13 bases at J, with 15 bases in the middle. Germline V gives CDR1 LGHNA, CDR2 YSLEER. This CDR3 is built from 13 residues. CDR3 in amino acids: CASSQDGLARRYF. In nucleotides, the CDR3 is TGCGCCAGCAGCCAAGATGGGCTAGCGAGACGGTACTTC.

The genes are TRBV7-8 and TRBJ2-2; a weak D match, TRBD1 (6 bases). The CDR3 loop spans 15 amino acids. Trimming stripped 2 bases from V and 0 bases from J, with 7 bases between. The V gene's germline CDR1 is SGHVS and CDR2 FQNEAQ. The DNA for the CDR3 is TGTGCCAGCAGCTTATGGACAGCGAACACCGGGGAGCTGTTTTTT. Residues: CASSLWTANTGELFF.

The table lists this clone with a count of one. The rearrangement links TRBV6-6 to TRBJ2-1; D gene uncertain. Germline loops: CDR1 MNHNY, CDR2 SVGAGI (reference sequence). The V end was cut by 7 bases, the J end by 2 bases, with 9 bases between. The CDR3 has 13 residues. CDR3 DNA sequence: TGTGCCAGCACTAAGGGCCCCTACAATGAGCAGTTCTTC. Protein: CASTKGPYNEQFF.

The rearrangement joins TRBV5-1 to TRBJ1-1; no clear D. CDR1 SGHRS and CDR2 YFSETQ come from the germline V gene. The ends were cut back, 4 bases at V and 1 base at J, with 8 bases in the middle. The CDR3 sequence is 13 residues long. The CDR3 is CASSPGPNTEAFF. In DNA form, the CDR3 reads TGCGCCAGCAGCCCGGGTCCGAACACTGAAGCTTTCTTT.

V usage is TRBV6-1 and J usage is TRBJ2-3, with unresolved D. The germline V gene encodes CDR1 MNHNS and CDR2 SASEGT. V lost 5 bases and J 3 bases, leaving 9 bases between the germline ends. This CDR3 is built from 13 residues. The chain's CDR3 is CASSLRKTDTQYF. The CDR3 DNA reads as TGTGCCAGCAGTCTTCGAAAGACAGATACGCAGTATTTT.

The CDR3 loop reads CASSSRVWGQPQHF. CDR3 DNA sequence: TGTGCCAGCAGTTCACGGGTCTGGGGCCAGCCCCAGCATTTT. The rearrangement joins TRBV6-5 to TRBJ1-5, with D perhaps matching TRBD1 (5 bases). V was cut by 4 bases and J by 7 bases, with 14 bases left in between. Germline assignment: CDR1 MNHEY and CDR2 SVGAGI. This CDR3 spans 14 amino acids.

The chain recombines TRBV6-5 with TRBJ2-7; D is unresolved. Between the trimmed V and J ends, which lost 7 bases and 5 bases, there was a span of 9 bases. Germline lookup yields CDR1 MNHEY and CDR2 SVGAGI. The CDR3 has 11 amino acids. CDR3 amino acids: CASKQRDEQYF. The CDR3, as DNA: TGTGCCAGCAAACAAAGAGACGAGCAGTACTTC.

The chain couples TRBV2 to TRBJ1-1, with D perhaps matching TRBD1 (5 bases). The CDR3 totals 11 residues. V lost 7 bases to trimming and J lost 7 bases, with 10 bases between them. Germline V gene sequence: CDR1 SNHLY, CDR2 FYNNEI. CDR3 in amino acids: CASTGRGEAFF. In DNA form, the CDR3 reads TGTGCCAGCACGGGGCGCGGTGAAGCTTTCTTT.